This T cell receptor beta chain stems from a study of immune evolution from preneoplasia to lung adenocarcinoma. Study conclusions and caveats: Later-stage lesions seemingly showed higher T cell density and diversity than normal lung.

Clones were read by immunoSEQ multiplex PCR, and TCRdb kept only the in-frame ones, dropping some. The sample has a few thousand clones, 81% seen once. After removal of 4 bases from V and 5 bases from J, the junction contained 2 bases not matched to a gene. This CDR3 is built from 13 residues. Germline V gene lookup returns CDR1 SQVTM and CDR2 ANQGSEA. On this clone: The target antigen is unknown.

Material: FFPE adjacent normal lung tissue. The genes are TRBV29-1 and TRBJ2-1; TRBD2 agrees at 10 bases. The source is a person in their 70s with lung adenocarcinoma. CDR3 nucleotides: TGCAGCGTTGGGACTAGCGGCCACAATGAGCAGTTCTTC. Protein sequence: CSVGTSGHNEQFF.